A selection of T cell receptor beta chains follows, all from one sample in a study of T cells after posttransplantation cyclophosphamide. Profiled with immunoSEQ multiplex PCR; TCRdb holds only in-frame clones, not every one. The data contain about 66,000 clones, roughly 93% of them singletons. The sample consisted of PBMCs. The receptors derive from a woman in her twenties or thirties in good health and a related stem cell transplant donor. CDR3s include the opening cysteine and the closing phenylalanine or tryptophan. A D gene is named only where the DNA matches it firmly. Where a row states a size, it is once, few, many or the class of an expanded clone; other rows omit it.

j_call clone_size v_call d_call cdr3_nt cdr3_aa
TRBJ1-1 - TRBV29-1 - TGCAGCGGGCTGACAGGGAACACTGAAGCTTTCTTT CSGLTGNTEAFF
TRBJ2-5 - TRBV2 - TGTGCCAGCAGTGAATACAGGGAGACCCAGTACTTC CASSEYRETQYF
TRBJ1-6 - TRBV27 - TGTGCCAGCAGTTTGGGGGGAGTGAGGCATTCACCCCTCCACTTT CASSLGGVRHSPLHF
TRBJ2-2 - TRBV5-1 - TGCGCCAGCAGCTTGGAGGGTCGAAACACCGGGGAGCTGTTTTTT CASSLEGRNTGELFF
TRBJ2-2 - TRBV6-1 TRBD1 TGTGCCAGCAGTTTGCCGACAGGGATCACCGGGGAGCTGTTTTTT CASSLPTGITGELFF
TRBJ1-2 - TRBV7-2 - TGTGCCAGCAGCTTAGGGGGAAACTATGGCTACACCTTC CASSLGGNYGYTF
TRBJ2-3 - TRBV28 - TGTGCCAGCAGGTGGGGTCAGGGGCGCACAGATACGCAGTATTTT CASRWGQGRTDTQYF
TRBJ1-6 once TRBV7-9 - TGTGCCAGCAGCTTAGATTCGGGGAACTATAATTCACCCCTCCACTTT CASSLDSGNYNSPLHF
TRBJ1-5 once TRBV19 TRBD1 TGTGCCAGTTCGACAGGGTTAAGCAATCAGCCCCAGCATTTT CASSTGLSNQPQHF
TRBJ2-5 - TRBV20-1 - TGCAGTGCTAGAGGAGAGACCCAGTACTTC CSARGETQYF
TRBJ1-1 - TRBV7-2 - TGTGCCAGCAGCTTAGGGGGGTCGCACACTGAAGCTTTCTTT CASSLGGSHTEAFF
TRBJ1-5 - TRBV19 - TGTGCCAGTAGCCTTGGACAGAGGAGTCAGCCCCAGCATTTT CASSLGQRSQPQHF
TRBJ2-1 - TRBV10-3 TRBD1 TGTGCCATCGGACAGGGGTACAATGAGCAGTTCTTC CAIGQGYNEQFF
TRBJ2-1 - TRBV6-5 - TGTGCCAGCAGTTACCTGGCAGGGGTGGGGAATGAGCAGTTCTTC CASSYLAGVGNEQFF
TRBJ1-5 once TRBV23-1 - TGCGCCAGCAGTCAATCGGGCGTTGGGCGTAATCAGCCCCAGCATTTT CASSQSGVGRNQPQHF
TRBJ2-1 - TRBV6-5 - TGTGCCAGCAGTTCCCAACCCGCCGGGACCTACAATGAGCAGTTCTTC CASSSQPAGTYNEQFF
TRBJ2-7 - TRBV12-5 - TGTGCTAGTGGTTTCGCAGACAGGCGGGGGCAGTACTTC CASGFADRRGQYF
TRBJ2-3 - TRBV7-3 TRBD2 TGTGCCAGCAGTTCGACTAGCGGGGGACGCACAGATACGCAGTATTTT CASSSTSGGRTDTQYF
TRBJ2-5 - TRBV6-6 - TGTGCCAGCAGTTACGCAAGGACGAGACAAGAGACCCAGTACTTC CASSYARTRQETQYF
TRBJ2-5 - TRBV6-5 TRBD2 TGTGCCAGCAGTTACACCCTAGCGGGGGGGCCAGAGACCCAGTACTTC CASSYTLAGGPETQYF
TRBJ1-3 once TRBV5-1 - TGCGCCAGCAGCTTGGATGGGGGAGGTGGAAACACCATATATTTT CASSLDGGGGNTIYF
TRBJ2-5 - TRBV11-2 TRBD2 TGTGCCAGCAGCTCGGGACTAGCGGGGGGTCAAGAGACCCAGTACTTC CASSSGLAGGQETQYF
TRBJ2-3 - TRBV4-1 - TGCGCCAGCAGCCAAGCCGGTGCGCAACCCACAGATACGCAGTATTTT CASSQAGAQPTDTQYF
TRBJ1-4 - TRBV27 - TGTGCCAGCAGCCCTCCCGACGGGGCTGGTAATGAAAAACTGTTTTTT CASSPPDGAGNEKLFF
TRBJ2-7 - TRBV7-9 TRBD1 TGTGCCAGCAGCCCGACCGGGACAGCCACCTACGAGCAGTACTTC CASSPTGTATYEQYF
TRBJ1-3 once TRBV4-1 - TGCGCCAGCAGCCTAGGAGGTCCTGGAAACACCATATATTTT CASSLGGPGNTIYF
TRBJ2-7 - TRBV5-1 TRBD1 TGCGCCAGCAGCGCCGGGACAGCCTCCTACGAGCAGTACTTC CASSAGTASYEQYF
TRBJ1-4 - TRBV30 - TGTGCCTGGAGTGTACCCGAAAAACTGTTTTTT CAWSVPEKLFF
TRBJ1-1 - TRBV18 - TGTGCCAGCTCACCAACATTCACGAACACTGAAGCTTTCTTT CASSPTFTNTEAFF
TRBJ2-3 - TRBV9 - TGTGCCAGCAGCGCGGGGGGCCGAGTGACCGATACGCAGTATTTT CASSAGGRVTDTQYF
TRBJ1-4 - TRBV28 - TGTGCCAGCAGCCTAGCGAGCCAAGGGCATGAAAAACTGTTTTTT CASSLASQGHEKLFF
TRBJ1-2 - TRBV7-9 - TGTGCCAGCAGCTTAGTCGGGGAACTCTATGGCTACACCTTC CASSLVGELYGYTF
TRBJ2-3 - TRBV5-1 - TGCGCCAGCAACCCAGGGGGGGGCATAACAGATACGCAGTATTTT CASNPGGGITDTQYF
TRBJ1-5 - TRBV30 - TGTGCCTGGAGTGCCGGGGTGGGACCCCCCCAGCATTTT CAWSAGVGPPQHF
TRBJ1-2 - TRBV18 - TGTGCCAGCTCACCACCGGTAGCCGGGAGCTATGGCTACACCTTC CASSPPVAGSYGYTF
TRBJ1-1 - TRBV18 - TGTGCCAGCTCAGGTTCGGAAAACACTGAAGCTTTCTTT CASSGSENTEAFF
TRBJ2-3 - TRBV19 - TGTGCCAGTAGTACCCGACAACGCACAGATACGCAGTATTTT CASSTRQRTDTQYF
TRBJ1-4 few TRBV7-9 - TGTGCCAGCAGCTTAACGGGTGAAAAACTGTTTTTT CASSLTGEKLFF
TRBJ2-7 - TRBV6-6 - TGTGCCAGCAGTTATGGAGAAGCCTACGAGCAGTACTTC CASSYGEAYEQYF
TRBJ2-3 once TRBV6-1 TRBD2 TGTGCCAGCGGGGGGCGGGGGGCCGGCACAGATACGCAGTATTTT CASGGRGAGTDTQYF
TRBJ2-7 medium-sized TRBV4-2 TRBD2 TGTGCCAGCAGCCAAGAGCGGGGGGGCTCCTACGAGCAGTACTTC CASSQERGGSYEQYF
TRBJ2-5 few TRBV7-9 TRBD1 TGTGCCAGCAGCCCCAGGACAGGGTCGGGAGAGACCCAGTACTTC CASSPRTGSGETQYF